This passage covers 14 T cell receptor beta chains from one sample sequenced in a study of blood T cell repertoires in COVID-19. Clones were sequenced by immunoSEQ multiplex PCR, and TCRdb holds only the in-frame ones, with some missing. The table lists roughly 430,000 clones, 88% of them singletons. The sample taken for sequencing was PBMCs or T cells enriched from blood (not recorded which). These receptors were taken from a woman aged 40-49 years with acute COVID-19.

The chain couples TRBV19 to TRBJ1-5, with 10 bases lining up with TRBD1. V shed 8 bases, J shed 2 bases, and the junction held 6 bases outside the gene matches. Germline V gives CDR1 LNHDA, CDR2 SQIVND (reference sequence). CDR3 size: 15 residues. CDR3 sequence: CASRPGTGGNQPQHF. As DNA, the CDR3 is TGTGCCAGTCGTCCCGGGACAGGGGGCAATCAGCCCCAGCATTTT.

For this clone: This specimen includes other DNA sequences encoding the same CDR3. V usage is TRBV5-1 and J usage is TRBJ1-5; TRBD1 might be the D (5 bases). Germline CDR1 SGHRS, CDR2 YFSETQ. Trimming stripped 4 bases from V and 7 bases from J, with 15 bases between. The CDR3 spans 14 residues. The CDR3 spells CASSPTGGNQPQHF. DNA of the CDR3: TGCGCCAGCAGCCCCACGGGGGGAAACCAGCCCCAGCATTTT.

CDR3 amino acids: CASSQDPREGVFNYGYTF. The CDR3 DNA reads as TGCGCCAGCAGCCAAGACCCAAGGGAGGGGGTTTTTAACTATGGCTACACCTTC. The chain has TRBV4-1 and TRBJ1-2, with D perhaps TRBD1 (6 bases). Germline CDR1 is MGHRA and CDR2 is YSYEKL. This CDR3 has 18 amino acids. Trimming stripped 0 bases from V and 1 base from J, with 18 bases between.

The V call is TRBV4-1, the J call TRBJ2-3; D possibly corresponds to TRBD1 (6 bases). Trimming removed 4 bases at V and 2 bases at J, with 16 bases between. Looked up from germline, CDR1 is MGHRA and CDR2 is YSYEKL. There are 16 residues in the CDR3. In DNA, the CDR3 is TGCGCCAGCAGCCCCTCACAGGGCGCTCTCACAGATACGCAGTATTTT. The encoded protein is CASSPSQGALTDTQYF.

The rearrangement links TRBV4-1 to TRBJ2-5; 8 bases align to TRBD2. Germline CDR1 and CDR2: MGHRA and YSYEKL. Trimming removed 0 bases from V and 2 bases from J; junction bases left unmatched: 11. The CDR3 runs 18 residues. The CDR3, as DNA: TGCGCCAGCAGCCAAGAAGTCTTTGTAGCGGGGCTACAAGAGACCCAGTACTTC. Protein product: CASSQEVFVAGLQETQYF.

J is TRBJ2-2 and V is TRBV2, with 9 bases lining up with TRBD2. Per germline, CDR1 SNHLY and CDR2 FYNNEI. This CDR3 spans 15 amino acids. With 6 bases clipped from V and 2 bases from J, the junction kept 4 bases outside the gene matches. CDR3 nucleotide sequence: TGTGCCAGCAGCCTAGCGGGGCCTAACACCGGGGAGCTGTTTTTT. Encoded protein: CASSLAGPNTGELFF.

The chain couples TRBV11-3 to TRBJ2-5, with 7 nucleotides matching TRBD1. The CDR3 has 13 residues. Germline lookup yields CDR1 SGHNT and CDR2 YENEEA. The V and J ends lost 4 bases and 5 bases, in that order; junction bases with no gene match: 4. Here the CDR3 DNA reads TGTGCCAGCAGCTCGGGACAGAGGGAGACCCAGTACTTC. Encoded protein: CASSSGQRETQYF.

This chain uses TRBV27 with TRBJ2-6, with no clear D. V lost 3 bases, J lost 0 bases, and 6 bases lay in between. CDR1 and CDR2 (germline): MNHEY, SMNVEV (reference sequence). The CDR3 is 15 residues long. CDR3: CASSFVYSGANVLTF. DNA of the CDR3: TGTGCCAGCAGTTTTGTCTACTCTGGGGCCAACGTCCTGACTTTC.

The CDR3 is CASSYPPLAGGRGRNEQFF. DNA of the CDR3: TGTGCCAGCAGTTACCCCCCCCTAGCGGGGGGTCGAGGGAGGAATGAGCAGTTCTTC. The chain employs TRBV6-2 or TRBV6-3 and TRBJ2-1; 11 nucleotides align to TRBD2. J lost 7 bases, V lost 2 bases, and 16 bases had no gene match. Germline V CDR1 and CDR2: MNHEY, SVGEGT. CDR3 length equals 19 residues.

This chain uses TRBV21-1 with TRBJ1-3. TRBV21-1 is described as a pseudogene. The CDR3 runs to 16 residues. CDR3 DNA: TGTGCCAGCAGCAGTTTAGGGGAGGGGGCTGGAAACACCATATATTTT. This codes for CASSSLGEGAGNTIYF.

This chain links TRBV7-9 with TRBJ1-5; D uncertain. V lost 1 base and J lost 7, with 8 bases in between. CDR3 length: 13 residues. Germline V lookup: CDR1 SEHNR, CDR2 FQNEAQ (reference sequence). The CDR3 sequence: CASSLGRRQPQHF. DNA for the CDR3: TGTGCCAGCAGCTTAGGGAGGAGACAGCCCCAGCATTTT.

The chain uses TRBV5-1 and TRBJ1-4, with TRBD1 matching over 7 bases. J was trimmed by 4 bases and V by 2 bases; bases with no gene match: 2. CDR3 length: 14 amino acids. Looked up from germline, CDR1 is SGHRS and CDR2 is YFSETQ. The CDR3 region has the DNA TGCGCCAGCAGCTTCGACAGGGATAATGAAAAACTGTTTTTT. Protein sequence: CASSFDRDNEKLFF.

V gene TRBV9 combines with J gene TRBJ2-3; TRBD2 agrees at 7 bases. V lost 3 bases and J lost 0; bases outside the gene matches: 1. Germline loops: CDR1 SGDLS, CDR2 YYNGEE. This CDR3 region has 14 residues. The CDR3 loop is CASSASGSTDTQYF. The CDR3 DNA reads TGTGCCAGCAGCGCTAGCGGAAGCACAGATACGCAGTATTTT. The complete variable domain, with remaining parts taken from reference TRBV9 and TRBJ2-3, reads DSGVTQTPKHLITATGQRVTLRCSPRSGDLSVYWYQQSLDQGLQFLIQYYNGEERAKGNILERFSAQQFPDLHSELNLSSLELGDSALYFCASSASGSTDTQYFGPGTRLTVL.

The chain carries TRBV9 and TRBJ1-5; 7 nucleotides line up with TRBD1. Germline-derived CDR1 and CDR2 are SGDLS and YYNGEE. The CDR3 is 14 amino acids. J lost 2 bases, V lost 3 bases, and 2 bases had no gene match. CDR3 in DNA: TGTGCCAGCAGCGACAGGGGCGGCAATCAGCCCCAGCATTTT. This gives the protein CASSDRGGNQPQHF.